This is a list of T cell receptor beta chains from one sample in a study of blood T cell repertoires in COVID-19. TCRdb's table, derived via immunoSEQ multiplex PCR, lists solely in-frame clones and lacks some. The top ten hold around 13% of the sample, which has roughly 65,000 clones, roughly 86% seen once. Specimen: peripheral blood. The receptors were sampled from a woman aged 55 to 70 with acute or convalescent COVID-19. Both conserved end residues are part of each CDR3. The D gene is left open where the match is weak. Size is omitted from some rows. Given values are once, few, many or a class for expanded clones.

DNA,CDR3,D,J,V,size
TGTGCCAGCAGCTTAGTAAGGGTCCCGGAGCGGGGCAATGAGCAGTTCTTC,CASSLVRVPERGNEQFF,TRBD2,TRBJ2-1,TRBV11-2,-
TGTGCCAGCAGAATCCAGGGGAGCCCTGAAGCTTTCTTT,CASRIQGSPEAFF,-,TRBJ1-1,TRBV7-8,-
TGTGCCAGCAGTTTGAGGGGGCCCCCCTACGAGCAGTACTTC,CASSLRGPPYEQYF,TRBD1,TRBJ2-7,TRBV27,-
TGTGCCAGCAGCCAAGGGCAGGCCTCAGGTGGCTACACCTTC,CASSQGQASGGYTF,-,TRBJ1-2,TRBV3-1/TRBV3-2,-
TGCGCCAGCAGCCAAGACAGGGGGCCGTTTGGCTACACCTTC,CASSQDRGPFGYTF,TRBD1,TRBJ1-2,TRBV4-1,-
TGTGCCAGCGGGCAGGGTCATGGCTACACCTTC,CASGQGHGYTF,-,TRBJ1-2,TRBV6-5,-
TGCGCCAGCAGCCGGGGGATTGAAGGCACTGAAGCTTTCTTT,CASSRGIEGTEAFF,-,TRBJ1-1,TRBV10-1,-
TGTGCCAGCAGCCAACTTTACCTTCCGACAGGGCACCTCATGGATGAGCAGTTCTTC,CASSQLYLPTGHLMDEQFF,TRBD1,TRBJ2-1,TRBV14,-
TGTGCCAGCAGCTTCAAGGAGGGAAACACCATATATTTT,CASSFKEGNTIYF,-,TRBJ1-3,TRBV5-5,-
TGTGCCACCAGCAGGGGGACTAGCGGGGGTCGTGATACGCAGTATTTT,CATSRGTSGGRDTQYF,TRBD2,TRBJ2-3,TRBV15,-
TGTGCCAGCAGCGTAGAGGAGGGGGCGGGCGAGACCCAGTACTTC,CASSVEEGAGETQYF,-,TRBJ2-5,TRBV9,-
TGTGCCAGCAGCACAAGAATGACAGGGATGGCTGGAAACACCATATATTTT,CASSTRMTGMAGNTIYF,TRBD1,TRBJ1-3,TRBV5-5,-
TGTGCCAGCAGTGCCCGTCTCCGGGACAGGGGAGGCCAGCCCCAGCATTTT,CASSARLRDRGGQPQHF,TRBD1,TRBJ1-5,TRBV6-4,-
TGTGCCAGCAGTTCGGACTACCAAGGGAGGGTTAGCAATCAGCCCCAGCATTTT,CASSSDYQGRVSNQPQHF,-,TRBJ1-5,TRBV28,once